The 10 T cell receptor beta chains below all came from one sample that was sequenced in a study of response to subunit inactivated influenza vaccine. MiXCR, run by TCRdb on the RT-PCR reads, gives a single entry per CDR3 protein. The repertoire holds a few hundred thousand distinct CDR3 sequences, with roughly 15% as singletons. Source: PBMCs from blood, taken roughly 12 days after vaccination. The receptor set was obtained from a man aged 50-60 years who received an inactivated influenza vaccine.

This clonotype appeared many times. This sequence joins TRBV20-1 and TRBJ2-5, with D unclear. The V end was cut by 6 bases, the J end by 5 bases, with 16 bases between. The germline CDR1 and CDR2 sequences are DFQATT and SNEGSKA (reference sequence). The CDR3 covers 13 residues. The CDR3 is CSAVGRIGETQYF. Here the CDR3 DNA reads TGCAGTGCCGTGGGCCGAATAGGGGAGACCCAGTACTTC.

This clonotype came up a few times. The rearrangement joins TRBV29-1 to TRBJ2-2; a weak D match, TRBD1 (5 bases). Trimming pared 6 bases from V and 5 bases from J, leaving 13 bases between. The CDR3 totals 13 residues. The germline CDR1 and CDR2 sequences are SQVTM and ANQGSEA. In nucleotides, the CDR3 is TGCAGCGTGAGCCCGCAGGGTACCGGGGAGCTGTTTTTT. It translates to CSVSPQGTGELFF.

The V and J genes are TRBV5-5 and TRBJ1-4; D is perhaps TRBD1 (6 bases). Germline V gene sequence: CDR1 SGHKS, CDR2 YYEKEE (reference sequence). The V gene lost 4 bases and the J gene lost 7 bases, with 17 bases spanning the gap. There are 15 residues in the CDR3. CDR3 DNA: TGTGCCAGCAGCCCTGAGACAGGAAAGGGTGAAAAACTGTTTTTT. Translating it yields CASSPETGKGEKLFF.

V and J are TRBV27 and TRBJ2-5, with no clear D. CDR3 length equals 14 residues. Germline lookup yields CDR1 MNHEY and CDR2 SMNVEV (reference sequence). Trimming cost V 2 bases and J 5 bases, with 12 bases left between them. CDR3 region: CASSLGIAEETQYF. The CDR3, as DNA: TGTGCCAGCAGTTTAGGGATTGCAGAGGAGACCCAGTACTTC.

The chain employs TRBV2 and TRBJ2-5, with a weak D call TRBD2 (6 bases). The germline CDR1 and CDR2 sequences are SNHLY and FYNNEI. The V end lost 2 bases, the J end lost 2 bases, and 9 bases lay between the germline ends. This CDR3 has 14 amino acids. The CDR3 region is CASSEIAGQETQYF. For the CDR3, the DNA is TGTGCCAGCAGTGAAATTGCGGGACAAGAGACCCAGTACTTC.

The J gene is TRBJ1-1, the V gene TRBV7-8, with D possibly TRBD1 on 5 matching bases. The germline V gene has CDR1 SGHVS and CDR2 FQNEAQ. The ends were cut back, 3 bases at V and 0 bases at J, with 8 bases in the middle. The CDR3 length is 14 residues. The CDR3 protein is CASSLRRVNTEAFF. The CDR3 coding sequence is TGTGCCAGCAGCTTGCGCAGGGTGAACACTGAAGCTTTCTTT.

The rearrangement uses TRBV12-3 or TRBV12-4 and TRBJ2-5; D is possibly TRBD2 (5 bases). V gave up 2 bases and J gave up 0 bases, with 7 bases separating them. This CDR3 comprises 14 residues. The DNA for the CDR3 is TGTGCCAGCAGTTTACGGGGATACCAAGAGACCCAGTACTTC. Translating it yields CASSLRGYQETQYF.

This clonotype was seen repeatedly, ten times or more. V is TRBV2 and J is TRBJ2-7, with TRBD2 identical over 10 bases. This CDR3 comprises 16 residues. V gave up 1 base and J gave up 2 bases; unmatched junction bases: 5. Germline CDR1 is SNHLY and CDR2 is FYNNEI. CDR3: CASSEGTSGVTYEQYF. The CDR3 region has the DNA TGTGCCAGCAGTGAAGGGACTAGCGGAGTCACCTACGAGCAGTACTTC.

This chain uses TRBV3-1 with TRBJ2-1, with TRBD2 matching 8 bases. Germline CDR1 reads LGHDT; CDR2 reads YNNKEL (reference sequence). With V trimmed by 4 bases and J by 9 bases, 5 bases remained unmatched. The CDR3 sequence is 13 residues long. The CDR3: CASSLAGRGEQFF. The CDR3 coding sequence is TGTGCCAGCAGCCTAGCGGGACGGGGTGAGCAGTTCTTC.

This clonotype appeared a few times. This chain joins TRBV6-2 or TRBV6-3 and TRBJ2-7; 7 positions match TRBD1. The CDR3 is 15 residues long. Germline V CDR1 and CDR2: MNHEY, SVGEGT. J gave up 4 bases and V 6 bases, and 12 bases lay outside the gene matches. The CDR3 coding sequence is TGTGCCAGCAGCCCCGGGACAGCCGATTATTACGAGCAGTACTTC. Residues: CASSPGTADYYEQYF.